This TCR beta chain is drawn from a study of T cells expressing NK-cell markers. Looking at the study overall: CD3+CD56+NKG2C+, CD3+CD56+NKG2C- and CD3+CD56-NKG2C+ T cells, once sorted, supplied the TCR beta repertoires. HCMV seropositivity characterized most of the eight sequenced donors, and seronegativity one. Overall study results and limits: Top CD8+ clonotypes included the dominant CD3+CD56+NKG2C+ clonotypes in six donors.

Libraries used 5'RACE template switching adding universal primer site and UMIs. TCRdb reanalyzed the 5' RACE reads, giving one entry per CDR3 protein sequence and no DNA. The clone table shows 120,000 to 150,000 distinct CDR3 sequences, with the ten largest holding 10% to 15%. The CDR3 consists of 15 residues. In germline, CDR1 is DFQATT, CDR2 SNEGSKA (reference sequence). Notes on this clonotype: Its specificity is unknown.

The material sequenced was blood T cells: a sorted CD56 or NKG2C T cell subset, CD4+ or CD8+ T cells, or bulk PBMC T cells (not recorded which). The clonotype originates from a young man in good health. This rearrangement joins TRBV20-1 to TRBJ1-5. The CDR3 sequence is CSARDVLTYGQPQHF.